These 5 T cell receptor beta chains were sequenced from one sample in a study of shared clonotypes between healthy human individuals. The naive CD8 population came from CD45RO-negative cells selected for CCR7, without terminally differentiated effector memory CD45RA+ cells. Assay used: immunoSEQ multiplex PCR; TCRdb lists only in-frame clones, some missing. The data show roughly 810,000 clones, roughly 96% seen once. Sequencing used naive CD8+ T cells sorted from blood. The receptor source for this set is a man between 25 and 39 years old in good health.

The V gene is TRBV18, the J gene TRBJ2-1, with 8 nucleotides matching TRBD1. CDR3 size: 15 residues. Germline V gene data show CDR1 as KGHSH and CDR2 as LQKENI. Trimming at V came to 4 bases and at J to 6 bases, leaving 8 bases not matched to a gene. The CDR3 is CASSLQGESSNEQFF. The CDR3 bases are TGTGCCAGCTCACTACAGGGGGAATCGAGCAATGAGCAGTTCTTC.

J is TRBJ2-1 and V is TRBV6-6, with 10 bases fitting TRBD1. Germline loops: CDR1 MNHNY, CDR2 SVGAGI (reference sequence). V was clipped by 4 bases and J by 6 bases; unmatched bases: 3. CDR3 length equals 14 residues. The chain's CDR3 is CASSFRQGANEQFF. The CDR3 DNA follows: TGTGCCAGCAGTTTTCGACAGGGGGCCAATGAGCAGTTCTTC.

The CDR3 protein is CASSAEGLAVNEQFF. CDR3 sequence (DNA): TGTGCCAGCAGCGCAGAAGGACTAGCGGTGAATGAGCAGTTCTTC. The rearrangement joins TRBV9 to TRBJ2-1, with TRBD2 identical over 10 bases. CDR1 and CDR2 (germline): SGDLS, YYNGEE. The CDR3 is 15 residues long. V lost 3 bases and J lost 7; bases outside the gene matches: 7.

V is TRBV28 and J is TRBJ2-7; D is undetermined. CDR3 length: 14 amino acids. The V gene lost 3 bases and the J gene lost 3 bases, with 12 bases spanning the gap. The germline V gene encodes CDR1 MDHEN and CDR2 SYDVKM. The CDR3 DNA sequence: TGTGCCAGCAGTTTGGCCAGGAAACACTACGAGCAGTACTTC. Translating gives CASSLARKHYEQYF.

CDR3: CASSPLAGGPGDEQFF. The CDR3 bases are TGTGCCAGTAGTCCTCTAGCGGGAGGGCCTGGCGATGAGCAGTTCTTC. V usage is TRBV19 and J usage is TRBJ2-1; TRBD2 matches 12 bases. The CDR3 runs to 16 residues. CDR1 is LNHDA and CDR2 is SQIVND in the germline V gene (reference sequence). The junction had 10 bases not matched to a gene; V was cut back by 5 bases and J by 8 bases.